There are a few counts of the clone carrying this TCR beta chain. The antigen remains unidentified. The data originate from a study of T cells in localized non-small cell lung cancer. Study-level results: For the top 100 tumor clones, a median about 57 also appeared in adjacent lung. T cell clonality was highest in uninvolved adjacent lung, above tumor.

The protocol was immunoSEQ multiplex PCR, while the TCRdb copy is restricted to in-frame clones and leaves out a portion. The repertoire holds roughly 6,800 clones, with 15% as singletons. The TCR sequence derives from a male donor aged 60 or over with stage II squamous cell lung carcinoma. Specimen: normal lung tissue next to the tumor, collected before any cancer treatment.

The CDR3 DNA follows: TGTGCCAGCAGTCCTGTCCAGCAGGCGGGGCACGAGCAGTACTTC. As protein: CASSPVQQAGHEQYF. The rearrangement uses TRBV11-3 and TRBJ2-7, with D perhaps TRBD2 (6 bases). The CDR3 has 15 residues. Trimming removed 6 bases at V and 5 bases at J, with 20 bases between. Germline V gives CDR1 SGHNT, CDR2 YENEEA. The complete variable domain, with remaining parts taken from reference TRBV11-3 and TRBJ2-7, reads EAGVVQSPRYKIIEKKQPVAFWCNPISGHNTLYWYLQNLGQGPELLIRYENEEAVDDSQLPKDRFSAERLKGVDSTLKIQPAELGDSAVYLCASSPVQQAGHEQYFGPGTRLTVT.